What follows is one TCR beta chain and its context. The V and J ends lost 4 bases and 4 bases respectively, with 11 bases between them. The CDR3 runs to 15 residues. The germline CDR1 and CDR2 sequences are SNHLY and FYNNEI. The data were taken from a study of blood T cell repertoires in COVID-19. Study at large: PBMCs, B-cell-depleted T cells, or T cells were the source of the cDNA or gDNA that made up the material.

Sequencing was performed with immunoSEQ multiplex PCR; in TCRdb, only in-frame clones are kept and a portion is missing. This sample has 35,000 to 50,000 clones; 76% occur once, and the top ten carry roughly a quarter. The receptor comes from an elderly man with acute or convalescent COVID-19. The source material was peripheral blood. V gene TRBV2 combines with J gene TRBJ1-6; D is unclear. The CDR3 sequence is CASSGVAAYNSPLHF. The CDR3 region has the DNA TGTGCCAGCAGTGGGGTAGCGGCGTATAATTCACCCCTCCACTTT.